Listed below are T cell receptor beta chains from one sample, sequenced in a study of cytomegalovirus exposure and HLA in healthy donors. The method was immunoSEQ multiplex PCR; TCRdb's version includes in-frame clones alone and lacks a portion of them. The sample yields under 300,000 clones, about 66% seen once. Source material: PBMCs. Receptor source: a female donor in good health and CMV-seronegative. The CDR3 runs from the conserved cysteine through the conserved F or W. Fields, in order: V gene, clone size, D gene, J gene, CDR3 DNA, CDR3 protein. D genes are given only for firm matches. Clone size, where shown, is once, few, many, or a class for clones that have expanded.

TRBV10-3	NA	NA	TRBJ2-7	TGTGCCATCAGTGAGCCGACGGGAGTGAACGAGCAGTACTTC	CAISEPTGVNEQYF
TRBV11-2	NA	NA	TRBJ1-4	TGTGCCAGCAGCTTCTTTGGGCTTAATGAAAAACTGTTTTTT	CASSFFGLNEKLFF
TRBV6-1	NA	NA	TRBJ1-2	TGTGCCAGCAGTGAAACGGGGGGGGCTGGGGACTATGGCTACACCTTC	CASSETGGAGDYGYTF
TRBV6-1	NA	NA	TRBJ2-1	TGTGCCAGCAGTGAAAAGAAGCGGGTTGAGTCCTACAATGAGCAGTTCTTC	CASSEKKRVESYNEQFF
TRBV5-6	NA	NA	TRBJ2-6	TGTGCCAGCAGCCCCCCGGGTTCTGGGGCCAACGTCCTGACTTTC	CASSPPGSGANVLTF
TRBV7-2	NA	TRBD1	TRBJ2-2	TGTGCCAGCAGCTTATACAGGGGGCTCACCGGGGAGCTGTTTTTT	CASSLYRGLTGELFF
TRBV10-2	NA	TRBD1	TRBJ2-7	TGCGCCAGCATCACCCGGGACAGGAGCTCCTACGAGCAGTACTTC	CASITRDRSSYEQYF
TRBV11-2	NA	TRBD1	TRBJ1-1	TGTGCCAGCAGCTTAGGGACAGGGGGTGAAGCTTTCTTT	CASSLGTGGEAFF
TRBV29-1	once	TRBD2	TRBJ2-7	TGCAGCGTTGAAATAGCGACTAGCGGGAACTACGAGCAGTACTTC	CSVEIATSGNYEQYF
TRBV6-5	NA	NA	TRBJ2-1	TGTGCCAGCAGTTCCGGAGCCGGTGAGCAGTTCTTC	CASSSGAGEQFF
TRBV6-1	NA	TRBD2	TRBJ2-5	TGTGCCAGCAGTCAAGGACTAGTAGAGACCCAGTACTTC	CASSQGLVETQYF
TRBV11-2	NA	NA	TRBJ2-2	TGTGCCAGCAGCCCACTGGGCAAAGCGAACACCGGGGAGCTGTTTTTT	CASSPLGKANTGELFF
TRBV7-2	NA	NA	TRBJ2-2	TGTGCCAGCAGCTTAGCGCTGAGCGGAACCGGGGAGCTGTTTTTT	CASSLALSGTGELFF